Shown below are 17 T cell receptor beta chains from a single sample sequenced in a study of identical twins. TCRdb called the 5' RACE reads again in MiXCR, with one record for every CDR3 protein. The sample has around 1.7 million distinct CDR3 sequences, 32% seen once. Sample: cord blood. All receptors derive from a newborn girl in good health.

The chain uses TRBV20-1 and TRBJ2-3, with 9 positions matching TRBD1. The CDR3 is 14 amino acids. Germline CDR1 and CDR2: DFQATT and SNEGSKA (reference sequence). Trimming removed 6 bases from V and 3 bases from J; junction bases left unmatched: 7. The CDR3 region has the DNA TGCAGTGCCCCCCACAGGGGGCGGACAGATACGCAGTATTTT. It is translated as CSAPHRGRTDTQYF.

This chain links TRBV20-1 with TRBJ2-1; a weak D match, TRBD2 (6 bases). With 1 base removed from V and 0 bases from J, the gap between germline ends came to 13 bases. CDR1 is DFQATT and CDR2 is SNEGSKA in the germline V gene (reference sequence). The CDR3 is 16 residues long. The CDR3 reads CSARAPPGLSYNEQFF. In nucleotides, the CDR3 is TGCAGTGCTAGAGCTCCGCCGGGACTCTCCTACAATGAGCAGTTCTTC.

This clonotype occurred a few times. This may be a read error, as it is one base from a much larger clone. The chain links TRBV20-1 to TRBJ2-3, with 10 bases fitting TRBD2. The CDR3 runs 14 residues. Trimming took 4 bases from V and 0 from J; bases not matched to a gene: 1. Germline CDR1 reads DFQATT; CDR2 reads SNEGSKA (reference sequence). In nucleotides, the CDR3 is TGCAGTGCTAAGACTAGCGGGAGCACAGATACGCAGTATTTT. Translation gives CSAKTSGSTDTQYF.

This clonotype was seen only a few times. V and J are TRBV6-2 or TRBV6-3 and TRBJ2-3; 7 bases map to TRBD2. With 0 bases clipped from V and 2 bases from J, the junction kept 2 bases outside the gene matches. The CDR3 has 15 amino acids. Germline V CDR1 and CDR2: MNHEY, SVGEGT. The CDR3 is CASSYSGGITDTQYF. CDR3 DNA: TGTGCCAGCAGTTACTCCGGGGGGATCACAGATACGCAGTATTTT.

The chain recombines TRBV3-1 with TRBJ2-1; D possibly corresponds to TRBD2 (6 bases). Germline CDR1 reads LGHDT; CDR2 reads YNNKEL (reference sequence). The V end was cut by 2 bases, the J end by 6 bases, with 20 bases between. The CDR3 runs 17 residues. CDR3 sequence reads: CASSQRREALWGNEQFF. In nucleotides, the CDR3 is TGTGCCAGCAGCCAACGAAGGGAGGCCCTCTGGGGCAATGAGCAGTTCTTC.

This clonotype was counted at least ten times. An end of the junction differs from the germline gene, which may be a read error. The V and J genes are TRBV5-1 and TRBJ1-2; no clear D gene. Germline values: CDR1 SGHRS, CDR2 YFSETQ. The CDR3 loop spans 11 amino acids. CDR3 DNA sequence: TGTGCCAGCAGTTCGGACTATGGCTACACCTTC. Translating gives CASSSDYGYTF.

This chain uses TRBV25-1 with TRBJ2-3, with D unclear. Trimming pared 1 base from V and 2 bases from J, leaving 13 bases between. The germline V gene has CDR1 MGHDK and CDR2 SYGVNS. The CDR3 is made up of 16 amino acids. Here the CDR3 DNA reads TGTGCCAGCAGTGAATCGCCGTGGTTGGCCACAGATACGCAGTATTTT. Encoded protein: CASSESPWLATDTQYF.

V usage is TRBV20-1 and J usage is TRBJ2-5; the D gene could be TRBD1 or TRBD2 (5 bases each). CDR3 size: 16 residues. CDR1 and CDR2 from the germline V gene are DFQATT and SNEGSKA (reference sequence). V dropped 3 bases and J dropped 1 base, with 18 bases sitting between them. CDR3 coding DNA: TGCAGTGCTAGGGGGGTGTTGAGCTCCGTCCAAGAGACCCAGTACTTC. It translates to CSARGVLSSVQETQYF.

This clonotype is a singleton in its sample. This chain uses TRBV3-1 with TRBJ1-1; a possible D gene is TRBD1 (5 bases). This CDR3 has 13 residues. CDR1 is LGHDT, CDR2 YNNKEL, per germline (reference sequence). The germline V and J ends were trimmed by 4 bases and 6 bases, with 12 bases remaining between them. The CDR3 coding sequence is TGTGCCAGCAGCCCGCCCGGGACCCCTGAAGCTTTCTTT. Amino acid sequence: CASSPPGTPEAFF.

The rearrangement uses TRBV7-9 and TRBJ2-7; 8 positions agree with TRBD1. The CDR3 covers 14 residues. The germline gives CDR1 SEHNR, CDR2 FQNEAQ (reference sequence). V shed 5 bases and J 2 bases; nucleotides not matched to a gene: 5. The CDR3 DNA is TGTGCCAGCAGCCAGGACAGGGTGCCCTACGAGCAGTACTTC. It translates to CASSQDRVPYEQYF.

This clonotype has just a few counts. The chain carries TRBV6-5 and TRBJ1-2; D is ambiguous. V lost 2 bases, J lost 6 bases, and 19 bases lay in between. The CDR3 length is 16 residues. CDR1 is MNHEY and CDR2 is SVGAGI in the germline V gene. DNA of the CDR3: TGTGCCAGCAGTTACCGTTGGGTCCGAGGGAGTAATGGCTACACCTTC. Its translation is CASSYRWVRGSNGYTF.

The rearrangement uses TRBV20-1 and TRBJ1-5; D is possibly TRBD1 (5 bases). Trimming pared 7 bases from V and 2 bases from J, leaving 9 bases between. The CDR3 is made up of 12 amino acids. CDR1 DFQATT and CDR2 SNEGSKA come from the germline V gene (reference sequence). The CDR3 DNA follows: TGCAGTGGGGGGGGACGCAATCAGCCCCAGCATTTT. Protein: CSGGGRNQPQHF.

Only a few counts were recorded for this clonotype. The CDR3 DNA follows: TGTGCCAGCAAAGCTAGCGGGGGTGTAGATACGCAGTATTTT. This sequence encodes CASKASGGVDTQYF. The chain is built from TRBV6-6 and TRBJ2-3; 10 bases align to TRBD2. The CDR3 spans 14 residues. The trim removed 7 bases at V and 5 bases at J, leaving 6 bases unmatched. CDR1 MNHNY and CDR2 SVGAGI come from the germline V gene (reference sequence).

J is TRBJ1-5 and V is TRBV27; possibly TRBD1 for D (5 bases). Trimming pared 6 bases from V and 3 bases from J, leaving 15 bases between. CDR3 length: 15 amino acids. Germline V gene data show CDR1 as MNHEY and CDR2 as SMNVEV (reference sequence). CDR3 nucleotide sequence: TGTGCCAGCAGCCAACTAGCAGGGATCAATCAGCCCCAGCATTTT. Protein sequence: CASSQLAGINQPQHF.

CDR3 region: CASSFSPSGRAIDTQYF. The CDR3, as DNA: TGTGCCAGCAGTTTCTCCCCTAGCGGGAGGGCCATAGATACGCAGTATTTT. The J gene is TRBJ2-3, the V gene TRBV6-2 or TRBV6-3; 12 bases agree with TRBD2. V dropped 4 bases and J dropped 5; count of bases not matched to a gene: 10. Per germline, CDR1 MNHEY and CDR2 SVGEGT. This CDR3 has 17 residues.

Of note for this clonotype: The junction and the germline gene differ at one end; a read error may be behind it. The chain recombines TRBV24-1 with TRBJ1-6; TRBD1 matches 9 bases. The CDR3 runs to 15 residues. Per germline, CDR1 KGHDR and CDR2 SFDVKD. CDR3 sequence (DNA): TGTGCCGCCAGTGACCCGGGACAGGGTAATTCACCCCTCCACTTT. It translates to CAASDPGQGNSPLHF.

In its sample, this clonotype was seen a few times. This rearrangement joins TRBV5-1 to TRBJ2-5; 11 positions agree with TRBD2. V gave up 4 bases and J gave up 0 bases; unmatched junction bases: 8. CDR3 size: 17 residues. Germline V gene data show CDR1 as SGHRS and CDR2 as YFSETQ. The CDR3 nucleotides read TGCGCCAGCAGCCTAAAGGGACTAGCGGCGCACCAAGAGACCCAGTACTTC. This encodes CASSLKGLAAHQETQYF.